This paragraph reports one T cell receptor (beta chain). What it binds is not known. The PCR used 60 Vbeta and 13 Jbeta primers. Clones were sequenced by immunoSEQ multiplex PCR, and TCRdb holds only the in-frame ones, with some missing. The sample includes roughly 130,000 clones, 88% seen only once; the top ten take 0.45% to 0.55%. This entry comes from a study of cytomegalovirus exposure and HLA in healthy donors. Study-wide points: The authors later found most CMV-associated TCR beta chains appeared HLA-restricted.

Germline CDR1 MNHEY, CDR2 SVGAGI. This CDR3 region has 14 residues. V shed 8 bases and J shed 0 bases, with 14 bases lying between them. The sequence came from a woman in her thirties or forties in good health and CMV-seronegative. The sequenced sample consisted of PBMCs. The chain is built from TRBV6-5 and TRBJ2-7; D is perhaps TRBD2 (5 bases). CDR3: CASRLEGTSYEQYF. The CDR3 DNA reads as TGTGCCAGCCGCCTCGAGGGAACCTCCTACGAGCAGTACTTC.